The 32 T cell receptor beta chains reported below all come from one sample, sequenced in a study of identical twins. MiXCR, run by TCRdb on the 5' RACE reads, gives a single entry per CDR3 protein. Of around 1.7 million distinct CDR3 sequences in the sample, under 35% are singletons; the top ten hold 0.25% to 0.3%. The source material was cord blood. Receptor source: a newborn girl in good health.

This clonotype has only a few counts. The chain recombines TRBV6-6 with TRBJ2-7; no firm D call. Trimming removed 6 bases from V and 0 bases from J, with 9 bases in between. The CDR3 spans 13 residues. Germline CDR1 MNHNY, CDR2 SVGAGI (reference sequence). The CDR3 region is CASRVSSSYEQYF. In nucleotides, the CDR3 is TGTGCCAGCAGGGTTAGTAGCTCCTACGAGCAGTACTTC.

The chain employs TRBV20-1 and TRBJ2-3, with D perhaps assigned TRBD1 or TRBD2 (5 bases each). Per germline, CDR1 DFQATT and CDR2 SNEGSKA (reference sequence). CDR3 size: 16 residues. The V gene lost 6 bases and the J gene lost 3 bases, with 22 bases spanning the gap. The CDR3 is CSATWGRTISTDTQYF. The CDR3 nucleotides read TGCAGTGCGACGTGGGGACGGACGATATCGACAGATACGCAGTATTTT.

Only a few counts were recorded for this clonotype. This chain links TRBV28 with TRBJ1-1; D not certain. Per germline, CDR1 MDHEN and CDR2 SYDVKM. The ends were cut back, 7 bases at V and 0 bases at J, with 12 bases in the middle. CDR3 length: 14 amino acids. CDR3 residues: CASTKNHMNTEAFF. The CDR3 DNA is TGTGCCAGCACCAAGAACCACATGAACACTGAAGCTTTCTTT.

In regard to this clonotype: Mismatch with germline at one junction end may stem from a read error. V is TRBV3-1 and J is TRBJ2-7; 9 positions agree with TRBD2. The CDR3 runs to 15 residues. Germline CDR1 reads LGHDT; CDR2 reads YNNKEL (reference sequence). CDR3: CASSRRLAESCEQYF. In nucleotides, the CDR3 is TGTGCCAGCAGCCGCCGACTAGCGGAGTCCTGCGAGCAGTACTTC.

The rearrangement joins TRBV9 to TRBJ2-3, with TRBD1 matching 9 bases. The junction had 11 bases not matched to a gene; V was cut back by 4 bases and J by 5 bases. This CDR3 region has 16 residues. In germline, CDR1 is SGDLS, CDR2 YYNGEE. CDR3: CASSRTGTGHGDTQYF. The CDR3, as DNA: TGTGCCAGCAGCCGAACTGGGACAGGGCATGGAGATACGCAGTATTTT. Variable domain in full (rest from reference TRBV9 and TRBJ2-3): DSGVTQTPKHLITATGQRVTLRCSPRSGDLSVYWYQQSLDQGLQFLIQYYNGEERAKGNILERFSAQQFPDLHSELNLSSLELGDSALYFCASSRTGTGHGDTQYFGPGTRLTVL.

This clonotype was counted only a few times. The V and J genes are TRBV28 and TRBJ2-7, with no clear D. CDR3 size: 12 residues. V was pared by 6 bases and J by 5 bases, with 11 bases between. Per germline, CDR1 MDHEN and CDR2 SYDVKM. CDR3 loop: CASSPSWDEQYF. DNA for the CDR3: TGTGCCAGCAGCCCCTCTTGGGACGAGCAGTACTTC.

This clonotype was seen a handful of times. The chain links TRBV20-1 to TRBJ2-3; 9 bases match TRBD1. The germline V gene has CDR1 DFQATT and CDR2 SNEGSKA (reference sequence). The CDR3 is 16 residues long. With 3 bases clipped from V and 2 bases from J, the junction kept 9 bases outside the gene matches. CDR3 loop: CSARRPGQGDTDTQYF. Here the CDR3 DNA reads TGCAGTGCTAGGCGGCCGGGACAGGGAGACACAGATACGCAGTATTTT.

At least ten counts were recorded for this clonotype. The chain uses TRBV20-1 and TRBJ1-2; 7 bases fit TRBD1. Germline V gene sequence: CDR1 DFQATT, CDR2 SNEGSKA (reference sequence). This CDR3 comprises 13 residues. With V trimmed by 1 base and J by 4 bases, 3 bases remained unmatched. The CDR3 region is CSARASGGYGYTF. Here the CDR3 DNA reads TGCAGTGCTAGAGCCTCAGGGGGCTATGGCTACACCTTC.

The chain couples TRBV3-1 to TRBJ2-3; D not certain. This CDR3 has 15 amino acids. The V gene's germline CDR1 is LGHDT and CDR2 YNNKEL (reference sequence). V dropped 4 bases and J dropped 0 bases, with 11 bases sitting between them. CDR3 residues: CASSPSARSTDTQYF. The CDR3 DNA reads as TGTGCCAGCAGCCCCTCGGCCAGGAGCACAGATACGCAGTATTTT.

The sample holds many counts of this clonotype. V is TRBV29-1 and J is TRBJ2-7; 7 bases fit TRBD1. There are 14 residues in the CDR3. Germline V gives CDR1 SQVTM, CDR2 ANQGSEA. The junction had 8 bases not matched to a gene; V was cut back by 6 bases and J by 0 bases. CDR3 residues: CSVDPTGSSYEQYF. CDR3 coding DNA: TGCAGCGTAGATCCGACAGGGAGCTCCTACGAGCAGTACTTC.

This clonotype came up many times. V gene TRBV6-1 combines with J gene TRBJ2-3; perhaps D is TRBD1 or TRBD2 (5 bases each). The CDR3 spans 16 residues. The germline V gene has CDR1 MNHNS and CDR2 SASEGT. V lost 8 bases and J 0 bases, leaving 18 bases between the germline ends. The CDR3 sequence: CASSWSLGASTDTQYF. CDR3 nucleotide sequence: TGTGCCAGCTCTTGGTCGCTCGGGGCTAGCACAGATACGCAGTATTTT.

This clonotype was observed a handful of times. The genes are TRBV4-2 and TRBJ2-7; TRBD2 matches 9 bases. There are 17 residues in the CDR3. Trimming cost V 1 base and J 4 bases; bases outside gene matches: 11. Germline V gene data show CDR1 as LGHNA and CDR2 as YNFKEQ. CDR3 residues: CASSQGDSGSYGYEQYF. CDR3 DNA sequence: TGTGCCAGCAGCCAAGGGGATAGCGGGAGTTACGGGTACGAGCAGTACTTC.

This clonotype has a single count. The chain couples TRBV19 to TRBJ2-2, with TRBD2 as a possible D gene (5 bases). Trimming took 6 bases from V and 2 from J, leaving 13 bases between them. Germline V gene lookup returns CDR1 LNHDA and CDR2 SQIVND (reference sequence). The length of the CDR3 is 15 residues. The CDR3 sequence is CASRLSGGNTGELFF. In DNA, the CDR3 is TGTGCCAGTAGGCTCTCAGGAGGCAACACCGGGGAGCTGTTTTTT.

V usage is TRBV9 and J usage is TRBJ1-2; D possibly corresponds to TRBD1 (5 bases). This CDR3 contains 14 residues. V lost 6 bases and J 3 bases, leaving 15 bases between the germline ends. Per the germline V gene, CDR1 is SGDLS and CDR2 is YYNGEE. The CDR3 nucleotides read TGTGCCAGCAACAAAGGGGCGATTGACTATGGCTACACCTTC. Protein product: CASNKGAIDYGYTF.

This clonotype was observed a handful of times. The chain is built from TRBV4-2 and TRBJ2-7; 8 bases match TRBD2. Germline assignment: CDR1 LGHNA and CDR2 YNFKEQ. The V and J ends lost 0 bases and 2 bases, in that order; junction bases with no gene match: 6. This CDR3 region has 16 residues. The CDR3 DNA reads TGTGCCAGCAGCCAAGATAGGAGTAGCGGGGCCTACGAGCAGTACTTC. Translation gives CASSQDRSSGAYEQYF.

This chain joins TRBV4-2 and TRBJ2-5, with no clear D. V was cut by 1 base and J by 2 bases, with 11 bases left in between. This CDR3 comprises 15 residues. Germline-derived CDR1 and CDR2 are LGHNA and YNFKEQ. CDR3: CASSQGEASQETQYF. CDR3 DNA: TGTGCCAGCAGCCAAGGGGAAGCGTCGCAAGAGACCCAGTACTTC.

The chain couples TRBV28 to TRBJ1-2; D may be TRBD1 (6 bases). This CDR3 has 15 amino acids. CDR1 is MDHEN and CDR2 is SYDVKM in the germline V gene. V lost 4 bases and J 0 bases, leaving 12 bases between the germline ends. This chain's CDR3 is CASSSSGASNYGYTF. For the CDR3, the DNA is TGTGCCAGCAGTTCCTCAGGGGCCTCTAACTATGGCTACACCTTC.

This clonotype turned up a few times. J is TRBJ2-7 and V is TRBV28; the match to TRBD1 covers 10 bases. CDR3 size: 15 residues. V trimming: 7 bases; J trimming: 3 bases; junction bases outside the gene matches: 9. Germline-derived CDR1 and CDR2 are MDHEN and SYDVKM. The chain's CDR3 is CASKETGTGDYEQYF. CDR3 coding DNA: TGTGCCAGCAAGGAGACCGGGACAGGGGACTACGAGCAGTACTTC.

In its sample, this clonotype was seen a few times. The chain joins TRBV12-3 or TRBV12-4 to TRBJ2-5; D gene unclear. The CDR3 is 15 residues long. Trimming took off 5 bases at V and 0 bases at J, with 13 bases between the two ends. The CDR3 DNA sequence: TGTGCCAGCAGTCCGACACGATCCTACCAAGAGACCCAGTACTTC. Amino acid sequence: CASSPTRSYQETQYF.

Many counts were recorded for this clonotype. J is TRBJ2-3 and V is TRBV12-3 or TRBV12-4; D gene ambiguous. V lost 6 bases to trimming and J lost 1 base, with 8 bases between them. CDR3 length: 13 residues. The CDR3 coding sequence is TGTGCCAGCAGAGCTGGGGGCACAGATACGCAGTATTTT. Protein product: CASRAGGTDTQYF.

This clonotype came up a few times. V usage is TRBV2 and J usage is TRBJ1-1; no definite D call. The germline V gene encodes CDR1 SNHLY and CDR2 FYNNEI. The CDR3 consists of 15 residues. Trimming took 3 bases from V and 1 from J, leaving 12 bases between them. CDR3 in DNA: TGTGCCAGCAGTGAGTTCGAGGTGGGGAACACTGAAGCTTTCTTT. Translated, it gives CASSEFEVGNTEAFF.

This clonotype turned up a few times. V gene TRBV2 combines with J gene TRBJ2-7; weak D call: TRBD1 (6 bases). Germline CDR1 and CDR2: SNHLY and FYNNEI. The CDR3 has 14 residues. Trimming removed 2 bases from V and 6 bases from J, with 14 bases in between. As DNA, the CDR3 is TGTGCCAGCAGTGAACACAGGGTAAGACGCGAGCAGTACTTC. It codes for CASSEHRVRREQYF.

This clonotype occurred a few times. The genes are TRBV28 and TRBJ1-5; perhaps TRBD1 as D (6 bases). The CDR3 consists of 15 residues. V gave up 5 bases and J gave up 4 bases, with 15 bases separating them. The germline CDR1 and CDR2 sequences are MDHEN and SYDVKM. DNA of the CDR3: TGTGCCAGCAGTACATACAGGGATCATAATCAGCCCCAGCATTTT. Residues: CASSTYRDHNQPQHF. Complete variable domain (other parts from reference TRBV28 and TRBJ1-5): DVKVTQSSRYLVKRTGEKVFLECVQDMDHENMFWYRQDPGLGLRLIYFSYDVKMKEKGDIPEGYSVSREKKERFSLILESASTNQTSMYLCASSTYRDHNQPQHFGDGTRLSIL.

This clonotype came up once. A read error is possible here, since a much larger clone lies one base away. The chain uses TRBV24-1 and TRBJ2-1; the D is unclear. This CDR3 region has 13 residues. Per the germline V gene, CDR1 is KGHDR and CDR2 is SFDVKD. The CDR3 region has the DNA TGTGCCACCAGTTATTTATGGGGCAATGAGCAGTTCTTC. Protein product: CATSYLWGNEQFF.

In its sample, this clonotype was seen a few times. The CDR3 bases are TGTGCCAGCAGGGCCGGGACAGCCTACAATCAGCCCCAGCATTTT. Amino acid sequence: CASRAGTAYNQPQHF. The gene calls are TRBV6-6 and TRBJ1-5; 7 bases map to TRBD1. The CDR3 is made up of 15 amino acids. Germline assignment: CDR1 MNHNY and CDR2 SVGAGI (reference sequence). V trimming: 6 bases; J trimming: 3 bases; junction bases outside the gene matches: 8.

This clonotype came up many times. This chain joins TRBV29-1 and TRBJ2-7; a possible D gene is TRBD2 (7 bases). The CDR3 runs to 13 residues. V gave up 4 bases and J gave up 1 base, with 11 bases separating them. Germline V gene lookup returns CDR1 SQVTM and CDR2 ANQGSEA. As DNA, the CDR3 is TGCAGCGTTGCGGGGGGCCAATCCTACGAGCAGTACTTC. Protein sequence: CSVAGGQSYEQYF.

The gene calls are TRBV24-1 and TRBJ2-3; no clear D. CDR3 length: 13 residues. Trimming shortened V by 4 bases and J by 2 bases, and 6 bases separated the two germline ends. Germline-derived CDR1 and CDR2 are KGHDR and SFDVKD. The CDR3 reads CATSDLNTDTQYF. CDR3 sequence (DNA): TGTGCCACCAGTGACTTGAACACAGATACGCAGTATTTT.

This sequence joins TRBV20-1 and TRBJ2-3; D may be TRBD1 or TRBD2 (5 bases each). Per the germline V gene, CDR1 is DFQATT and CDR2 is SNEGSKA (reference sequence). CDR3 length: 14 residues. V was cut by 1 base and J by 2 bases, with 10 bases left in between. CDR3 coding DNA: TGCAGTGCTAGAGCCGGGGCTTACACAGATACGCAGTATTTT. This sequence encodes CSARAGAYTDTQYF.

This clonotype has just a few counts. This chain connects TRBV4-2 to TRBJ1-2; D is perhaps TRBD1 (6 bases). The CDR3 is 17 residues long. The germline CDR1 and CDR2 sequences are LGHNA and YNFKEQ. Trimming cost V 6 bases and J 4 bases, with 24 bases left between them. This CDR3 is CASSLSDRSLRLYGYTF. In DNA form, the CDR3 reads TGTGCCAGCAGTCTATCTGACAGGTCCCTCCGCCTCTATGGCTACACCTTC.

This clonotype came up a few times. The chain joins TRBV6-1 to TRBJ1-1; no clear D. The CDR3 extends over 15 amino acids. Germline-derived CDR1 and CDR2 are MNHNS and SASEGT. The ends were cut back, 6 bases at V and 0 bases at J, with 14 bases in the middle. The CDR3 DNA reads as TGTGCCAGCAGGCTCTTGACGCTCATGAACACTGAAGCTTTCTTT. Its protein is CASRLLTLMNTEAFF.

In regard to this clonotype: A much larger clonotype is one base distant, so this may be a read error. This chain connects TRBV10-3 to TRBJ2-3; D is unresolved. The CDR3 runs to 13 residues. The germline V gene encodes CDR1 ENHRY and CDR2 SYGVKD. Trimming removed 0 bases from V and 4 bases from J, with 5 bases in between. The CDR3 DNA follows: TGTGCCATCAGTGAGTCTAGCTCAGATACGCAGTATTTT. This gives the protein CAISESSSDTQYF.

CDR3 loop: CSVLGEGRAFF. The CDR3 DNA reads TGCAGCGTTCTGGGCGAGGGCCGGGCTTTCTTT. This chain connects TRBV29-1 to TRBJ1-1; D is unclear. V was cut by 5 bases and J by 11 bases, with 15 bases left in between. Germline assignment: CDR1 SQVTM and CDR2 ANQGSEA. This CDR3 is 11 amino acids long.